This TCR beta chain was observed in a study of shared clonotypes between healthy human individuals. General study findings and limits: Roughly 5% was the fraction of naive CD4 clonotypes found shared across a few donors.

Using immunoSEQ multiplex PCR, the repertoire was profiled, and TCRdb retains in-frame clones only, with some absent. Among a few million clones, approximately 95% were seen once, and the ten largest hold approximately 0.4%. V was clipped by 4 bases and J by 0 bases, with 18 bases between them. Germline-derived CDR1 and CDR2 are MDHEN and SYDVKM. This CDR3 is 17 amino acids long. For this clone: The antigen remains undetermined.

Sequencing was done on a sample of naive CD4+ T cells from PBMCs. The subset denotes: CD45RA+ positively selected. The chain combines TRBV28 with TRBJ1-2; tentatively, D is TRBD1 (6 bases). The origin of this receptor is a man between 18 and 29 years old in good health. Some clones in this sample may be carry-over from other donors' samples. CDR3 bases: TGTGCCAGCAGTTCCCCCGGGGGGGGCAGGGCTAACTATGGCTACACCTTC. This encodes CASSSPGGGRANYGYTF.